These T cell receptor beta chains were read from a single sample in a study of T cell responses to AZD1222 COVID-19 vaccine. TCRdb keeps only in-frame clones here, not all; method: immunoSEQ multiplex PCR. This table holds about 42,000 clones, around 88% found once. Sequenced material: peripheral blood, taken 28 days after the second AZD1222 dose. These receptors originate from an adult who received the AZD1222 COVID-19 vaccine. Each CDR3 is given with its conserved first and last residue. The order of the fields is clone size, J gene, V gene, D gene, CDR3 DNA, CDR3 protein. D genes are given only for firm matches. Size tells how often a clone was seen (once, few, many) or the class of an expanded clone, and some rows leave it out.

>.|TRBJ1-1|TRBV6-5|TRBD1
TGTGCCAGCAGGGGACAGTTGAACACTGAAGCTTTCTTT
CASRGQLNTEAFF
>.|TRBJ1-3|TRBV5-1|.
TGCGCCAGCAGCTTGGACGGGTCCTCTGGAAACACCATATATTTT
CASSLDGSSGNTIYF
>.|TRBJ1-1|TRBV6-5|.
TGTGCCAGCAGTTACTCGGCCGGGCAGGACACTGAAGCTTTCTTT
CASSYSAGQDTEAFF
>few|TRBJ2-6|TRBV7-9|.
TGTGCCAGCAGCCAACAGGGTGCTGGGGCCAACGTCCTGACTTTC
CASSQQGAGANVLTF
>.|TRBJ1-2|TRBV7-9|TRBD1
TGTGCCAGCAGCCCAGGGGGCATGGGCTATGGCTACACCTTC
CASSPGGMGYGYTF
>.|TRBJ2-1|TRBV23-1|.
TGCGCCGGCAGTCAATCGACGTACAATGAGCAGTTCTTC
CAGSQSTYNEQFF
>.|TRBJ2-7|TRBV6-5|.
TGTGCCAGCAGTTATAGCCAGGGAGTCTACGAGCAGTACTTC
CASSYSQGVYEQYF
>.|TRBJ2-4|TRBV4-1|TRBD2
TGCGCCAGCAGCCAACCGGCCATACTAGCGGGTGTGGCCAAAAACATTCAGTACTTC
CASSQPAILAGVAKNIQYF
>.|TRBJ2-6|TRBV3-1/TRBV3-2|.
TGTGCCAGCTGCTCGATGGGGGCCAACGTCCTGACTTTC
CASCSMGANVLTF
>.|TRBJ2-2|TRBV7-2|.
TGTGCCAGCAGCTTAGACCACCTCACGGTCACCGGGGAGCTGTTTTTT
CASSLDHLTVTGELFF
>once|TRBJ2-1|TRBV5-6|TRBD2
TGTGCCAGCAGCAAAGTGACTAGCGGGAGGAACAATGAGCAGTTCTTC
CASSKVTSGRNNEQFF
>.|TRBJ2-5|TRBV29-1|TRBD1
TGCAGCGTAAAAGGGACAGGTGTTTCCAGTGGGACCCAGTACTTC
CSVKGTGVSSGTQYF
>.|TRBJ1-3|TRBV4-1|.
TGCGCCAGCAGCCAAGGGGTACCTGGAAACACCATATATTTT
CASSQGVPGNTIYF
>.|TRBJ2-2|TRBV2|TRBD1
TGTGCCGGAAGAGGGGCAGGGGGCAACACCGGGGAGCTGTTTTTT
CAGRGAGGNTGELFF
>.|TRBJ2-7|TRBV7-2|TRBD2
TGTGCCAGCAGCTTAAACGTCCCGGGGACTAGCGGGGGGGTCTACGAGCAGTACTTC
CASSLNVPGTSGGVYEQYF
>once|TRBJ2-3|TRBV5-1|TRBD1
TGCGCCAGCAGCGGGGGACAGCCGGGAGATACGCAGTATTTT
CASSGGQPGDTQYF
>.|TRBJ1-2|TRBV7-3|TRBD1
TGTGCCAGCAGCGAGGGACAGGGGGCGTATGGCTACACCTTC
CASSEGQGAYGYTF
>.|TRBJ2-1|TRBV6-5|.
TGTGCCAGCAGTTCCGTGGCGGGGAACTCCTACAATGAGCAGTTCTTC
CASSSVAGNSYNEQFF
>.|TRBJ2-1|TRBV9|.
TGTGCCAGCAGCGTAGGTGGCGACAATGAGCAGTTCTTC
CASSVGGDNEQFF
>.|TRBJ2-7|TRBV29-1|TRBD1
TGCAGCGTTGAAGGCACGGGACAGACTCTCTACGAGCAGTACTTC
CSVEGTGQTLYEQYF
>.|TRBJ1-2|TRBV20-1|.
TGCAGTGCTAGTCTAACAGTTTCGAACAACTATGGCTACACCTTC
CSASLTVSNNYGYTF
>.|TRBJ1-5|TRBV27|TRBD1
TGTGCCAGCAGTCCGACAGGGGGCAATCAGCCCCAGCATTTT
CASSPTGGNQPQHF
>.|TRBJ1-2|TRBV9|.
TGTGCCAGCAGTGAACTAGGGGCTAACTATGGCTACACCTTC
CASSELGANYGYTF
>.|TRBJ2-6|TRBV9|.
TGTGCCAGCAGCGTGTTTGGGGTCTCCGGGGCCAACGTCCTGACTTTC
CASSVFGVSGANVLTF
>.|TRBJ1-1|TRBV7-2|.
TGTGCCAGCAGCTTATCCTCCCGCTCCATGAACACTGAAGCTTTCTTT
CASSLSSRSMNTEAFF
>.|TRBJ1-1|TRBV9|.
TGTGCCAGCAGCGTTGGCTCTCGGGAGAACACTGAAGCTTTCTTT
CASSVGSRENTEAFF
>once|TRBJ2-1|TRBV3-1/TRBV3-2|.
TGTGCCAGCAGCCAAGACGGCAGTACCTACAATGAGCAGTTCTTC
CASSQDGSTYNEQFF
>.|TRBJ1-1|TRBV7-2|.
TGTGCCAGCAGCCCCCCTAGAGACGGCGGCCTCGCTTTCTTT
CASSPPRDGGLAFF
>.|TRBJ1-2|TRBV2|TRBD1
TGTGCCAGCAGTGACTCTGGGACAGCCTATGGCTACACCTTC
CASSDSGTAYGYTF
>.|TRBJ1-1|TRBV4-1|.
TGCGCCAGCAGCCAAGAGAAGGACGCGCTTCTCGGCGCTTTCTTT
CASSQEKDALLGAFF
>.|TRBJ2-1|TRBV14|TRBD2
TGTGCCAGCAGCCACCTAGCGGGAGACAATGAGCAGTTCTTC
CASSHLAGDNEQFF
>.|TRBJ2-7|TRBV27|TRBD2
TGTGCCAGCAGTCTAACTAGCGGGAGATTCTACGAGCAGTACTTC
CASSLTSGRFYEQYF
>.|TRBJ2-1|TRBV24-1|TRBD1
TGTGCCACCAGTGACCTATCTGACAGGGGCAATGAGCAGTTCTTC
CATSDLSDRGNEQFF
>.|TRBJ1-5|TRBV2|TRBD1
TGTGCCAGCAAAGGACAGGGGGCGAAAAGCAATCAGCCCCAGCATTTT
CASKGQGAKSNQPQHF
>once|TRBJ2-5|TRBV18|.
TGTGCCAGCTCACCAGAATTGTACCAAGAGACCCAGTACTTC
CASSPELYQETQYF
>.|TRBJ2-7|TRBV5-1|TRBD2
TGCGCCAGCAGCTTGACTAGCGGGAGGCCGTTTCCCGAGCAGTACTTC
CASSLTSGRPFPEQYF
>.|TRBJ1-2|TRBV18|.
TGTGCCAGCTCACCACTTTTGTACGGATCAGACTATGGCTACACCTTC
CASSPLLYGSDYGYTF
>.|TRBJ2-7|TRBV6-6|TRBD1
TGTGCCAGCAGACGGGACAGACTCTACGAGCAGTACTTC
CASRRDRLYEQYF
>.|TRBJ1-2|TRBV19|TRBD1
TGTGCCAGTAGTGCAGGGGGCAATGGCTACACCTTC
CASSAGGNGYTF
>.|TRBJ2-7|TRBV6-5|.
TGTGCCAGCAGTCTGGGCTCCTACGAGCAGTACTTC
CASSLGSYEQYF
>medium-sized|TRBJ2-2|TRBV7-8|TRBD2
TGTGCCAGCAGCTTAGGGGCTAGCGGGGAGATCGGGGAGCTGTTTTTT
CASSLGASGEIGELFF
>.|TRBJ2-3|TRBV9|.
TGTGCCAGCAGCCACGCGAAGGCCCCCCCTCCAGATACGCAGTATTTT
CASSHAKAPPPDTQYF
>once|TRBJ2-1|TRBV7-9|.
TGTGCCAGCAGCTTAGGGGTTGGAGCAGAAAGCTCCTACAATGAGCAGTTCTTC
CASSLGVGAESSYNEQFF
>few|TRBJ2-7|TRBV11-2|.
TGTGCCAGCAGCACGACTAGCTACGAGCAGTACTTC
CASSTTSYEQYF
>.|TRBJ2-5|TRBV7-7|TRBD2
TGTGCTAGCAGCTCGGGACTAGCGGCCCAAGAGACCCAGTACTTC
CASSSGLAAQETQYF
>.|TRBJ1-1|TRBV7-2|.
TGTGCCAGCAGCGCTGGAAGGGGCGAAAGGGAAGCTTTCTTT
CASSAGRGEREAFF
>.|TRBJ2-2|TRBV7-8|TRBD2
TGTGCCAGCAGCCCCGCGGGAGGTCGCGGGGAGCTGTTTTTT
CASSPAGGRGELFF
>.|TRBJ2-5|TRBV10-3|.
TGTGCCATCAGTGACTTACAGGGCAAGACCCAGTACTTC
CAISDLQGKTQYF
>.|TRBJ1-6|TRBV5-4|.
TGTGCCAGCAGCAGCGACGAGGGGCCCCTCCACTTT
CASSSDEGPLHF
>.|TRBJ1-2|TRBV19|.
TGTGCCAGTATAAAGTCCCTGGGCTATGGCTACACCTTC
CASIKSLGYGYTF
>few|TRBJ1-5|TRBV27|.
TGTGCCAGTGCAGGCGGATATAGCAATCAGCCCCAGCATTTT
CASAGGYSNQPQHF
>.|TRBJ1-1|TRBV6-5|.
TGTGCCAGCAGTTATATCCCGAACACTGAAGCTTTCTTT
CASSYIPNTEAFF
>.|TRBJ2-1|TRBV11-3|.
TGTGCCAGCAGCTTCTCGGGCCCCTCCTACAATGAGCAGTTCTTC
CASSFSGPSYNEQFF
>.|TRBJ2-1|TRBV27|.
TGTGCCAGCAGTTCCTACGGGAGAAGCTCCTACAATGAGCAGTTCTTC
CASSSYGRSSYNEQFF
>once|TRBJ2-7|TRBV7-2|.
TGTGCCAGCAGTCCCAGGGGCCCATACGAGCAGTACTTC
CASSPRGPYEQYF
>.|TRBJ1-2|TRBV5-1|.
TGCGCCAGCAGCCATAGGACAGACAACTATGGCTACACCTTC
CASSHRTDNYGYTF
>.|TRBJ2-1|TRBV7-2|TRBD2
TGTGCCAGCGGTACTAGCGGGCTCTACAATGAGCAGTTCTTC
CASGTSGLYNEQFF
>.|TRBJ2-1|TRBV5-1|TRBD2
TGCGCCAGCAGCCCCGGGACTAGCGCTTACAATGAGCAGTTCTTC
CASSPGTSAYNEQFF
>.|TRBJ1-1|TRBV12-5|.
TGTGCTAGTGGCGCGGACAGCTGGAACACTGAAGCTTTCTTT
CASGADSWNTEAFF